A single sample gave rise to the 22 T cell receptor beta chains below, sequenced in a study of neoadjuvant anti-PD-1 for oral cavity cancer. Sequencing used immunoSEQ multiplex PCR; TCRdb keeps in-frame clones, though not all of them. The data hold 30,000 to 35,000 clones, with around 87% observed a single time. This specimen consisted of PBMCs, obtained before nivolumab (anti-PD-1) treatment. These receptors were taken from a person between 40 and 80 years old with oral cavity squamous cell carcinoma.

This chain joins TRBV5-4 and TRBJ1-3; TRBD1 is a possible D gene (6 bases). Deletions cut 8 bases from V and 0 bases from J, with 9 bases between. The CDR3 totals 13 residues. Germline values: CDR1 SGHNT, CDR2 YYREEE (reference sequence). The CDR3 sequence: CASQDSSGNTIYF. The CDR3 nucleotides read TGTGCCAGTCAGGACAGCTCTGGAAACACCATATATTTT.

The chain uses TRBV5-4 and TRBJ2-7; D gene unclear. CDR1 and CDR2 from the germline V gene are SGHNT and YYREEE (reference sequence). The germline V and J ends were trimmed by 0 bases and 6 bases, with 4 bases remaining between them. The CDR3 sequence is 11 residues long. The CDR3 nucleotides are TGTGCCAGCAGCTTGGGTGGCGAGCAGTACTTC. Translating it yields CASSLGGEQYF.

This clone was seen just once. V usage is TRBV2 and J usage is TRBJ1-3; 8 positions agree with TRBD1. CDR1 is SNHLY, CDR2 FYNNEI, per germline. The J segment lost 0 bases and the V segment lost 8 bases, leaving 9 bases of the junction unmatched. This CDR3 has 16 amino acids. As DNA, the CDR3 is TGTGCCAGCTTGGACAGGGCGAGAGGCTCTGGAAACACCATATATTTT. It codes for CASLDRARGSGNTIYF.

The V and J genes are TRBV27 and TRBJ2-7, with D perhaps matching TRBD1 (5 bases). Trimming took off 4 bases at V and 3 bases at J, with 22 bases between the two ends. Per the germline V gene, CDR1 is MNHEY and CDR2 is SMNVEV (reference sequence). The CDR3 covers 17 residues. The CDR3 here is CASSSRQGEDMGYEQYF. The DNA for the CDR3 is TGTGCCAGCAGTTCGCGGCAGGGCGAAGATATGGGCTACGAGCAGTACTTC.

DNA of the CDR3: TGTGCCAGCAGGTTCCGAGCGGGGGATGCTAATGAAAAACTGTTTTTT. Translated: CASRFRAGDANEKLFF. The gene calls are TRBV2 and TRBJ1-4, with a tentative D call TRBD1 (5 bases). CDR1 and CDR2 from the germline V gene are SNHLY and FYNNEI. CDR3 length: 16 residues. The V end lost 6 bases, the J end lost 3 bases, and 17 bases lay between the germline ends.

The chain employs TRBV7-9 and TRBJ2-3; D gene ambiguous. The germline V gene encodes CDR1 SEHNR and CDR2 FQNEAQ (reference sequence). This CDR3 has 12 residues. V dropped 5 bases and J dropped 1 base, with 4 bases sitting between them. The chain's CDR3 is CASSPRTDTQYF. The CDR3 DNA is TGTGCCAGCAGCCCCCGCACAGATACGCAGTATTTT.

The chain joins TRBV19 to TRBJ1-2, with D tentatively TRBD1 (5 bases). This CDR3 is 14 amino acids long. Germline CDR1 LNHDA, CDR2 SQIVND (reference sequence). V lost 4 bases and J lost 7, with 16 bases in between. The CDR3 sequence: CASSNYRGLGGYTF. DNA for the CDR3: TGTGCCAGTAGTAATTATAGGGGTCTAGGTGGCTACACCTTC.

The J gene is TRBJ2-5, the V gene TRBV19; D possibly uses TRBD1 or TRBD2 (6 bases each). Germline values: CDR1 LNHDA, CDR2 SQIVND (reference sequence). V was trimmed by 8 bases and J by 5 bases, leaving 18 bases between them. This CDR3 contains 14 residues. The CDR3 nucleotides are TGTGCCAGTTCCCCTTTGGGGGGCCACGAGACCCAGTACTTC. Protein sequence: CASSPLGGHETQYF.

The J gene is TRBJ2-1, the V gene TRBV5-1; 9 nucleotides match TRBD2. Germline CDR1 SGHRS, CDR2 YFSETQ. The CDR3 consists of 15 residues. V was clipped by 2 bases and J by 7 bases; unmatched bases: 7. DNA for the CDR3: TGCGCCAGCAGCTTTGGGCCTAGCGGGGCGAATGAGCAGTTCTTC. This translates into CASSFGPSGANEQFF.

The V gene is TRBV10-1, the J gene TRBJ2-3; D may be TRBD1 or TRBD2 (6 bases each). Germline assignment: CDR1 WNHNN and CDR2 SYGVQD (reference sequence). The CDR3 consists of 14 residues. Trimming shortened V by 8 bases and J by 3 bases, and 15 bases separated the two germline ends. The CDR3 region is CASGIGGPTDTQYF. The CDR3, as DNA: TGCGCCAGCGGGATTGGGGGGCCTACAGATACGCAGTATTTT.

The chain is built from TRBV28 and TRBJ2-1; no definite D call. The CDR3 consists of 14 residues. CDR1 is MDHEN and CDR2 is SYDVKM in the germline V gene. V gave up 7 bases and J gave up 6 bases, with 16 bases separating them. CDR3 sequence: CASTQLGSSNEQFF. The CDR3 DNA reads as TGTGCCAGCACGCAATTGGGTTCATCCAATGAGCAGTTCTTC.

The chain recombines TRBV7-9 with TRBJ2-3, with D unresolved. The CDR3 length is 15 residues. Germline CDR1 SEHNR, CDR2 FQNEAQ (reference sequence). With 3 bases removed from V and 0 bases from J, the gap between germline ends came to 10 bases. The CDR3 DNA reads TGTGCCAGCAGCTTCGGTGGGCTTAGCACAGATACGCAGTATTTT. Translation: CASSFGGLSTDTQYF.

V usage is TRBV30 and J usage is TRBJ1-1; TRBD1 might be the D (6 bases). Between the trimmed V and J ends, which lost 2 bases and 5 bases, there was a span of 15 bases. Germline V gene sequence: CDR1 GTSNPN, CDR2 SVGIG (reference sequence). CDR3 length: 14 amino acids. CDR3 residues: CAWSSTDRGTEAFF. The CDR3 DNA reads as TGTGCCTGGAGTTCAACGGACAGAGGGACTGAAGCTTTCTTT.

This rearrangement joins TRBV6-1 to TRBJ2-6; the match to TRBD1 covers 7 bases. This CDR3 is 19 amino acids long. With 0 bases clipped from V and 0 bases from J, the junction kept 8 bases outside the gene matches. The V gene's germline CDR1 is MNHNS and CDR2 SASEGT. The CDR3 DNA follows: TGTGCCAGCAGTGAAGCGGGCAGGGGGAGCTTCTCTGGGGCCAACGTCCTGACTTTC. This codes for CASSEAGRGSFSGANVLTF.

V is TRBV19 and J is TRBJ1-1; maybe TRBD1 (5 bases). Germline V gene data show CDR1 as LNHDA and CDR2 as SQIVND (reference sequence). CDR3 length: 16 residues. V lost 3 bases, J lost 5 bases, and 19 bases lay in between. CDR3 sequence: CASSMGGRRTRTEAFF. The CDR3, as DNA: TGTGCCAGTAGTATGGGGGGTCGACGAACGAGGACTGAAGCTTTCTTT.

The chain has TRBV7-2 and TRBJ2-6, with a weak D call TRBD1 (6 bases). Per germline, CDR1 SGHTA and CDR2 FQGNSA. The CDR3 length is 15 residues. The V end was cut by 4 bases, the J end by 2 bases, with 9 bases between. CDR3 nucleotide sequence: TGTGCCAGCAGCTGGACAGCAGCTGGGGCCAACGTCCTGACTTTC. It encodes CASSWTAAGANVLTF.

The V gene is TRBV10-3, the J gene TRBJ1-5; D perhaps matches TRBD1 (5 bases). CDR3 length: 14 residues. Germline V CDR1 and CDR2: ENHRY, SYGVKD. V lost 6 bases, J lost 4 bases, and 13 bases lay in between. The CDR3 region is CAISADGGNQPQHF. CDR3 DNA sequence: TGTGCCATCAGCGCGGACGGGGGGAATCAGCCCCAGCATTTT.

The chain combines TRBV7-2 with TRBJ2-7; 7 nucleotides agree with TRBD1. CDR1 and CDR2 from the germline V gene are SGHTA and FQGNSA. The CDR3 runs to 15 residues. V lost 0 bases and J lost 0; bases outside the gene matches: 2. The CDR3 nucleotides are TGTGCCAGCAGCTTAGCCGGACAGGCCTCCTACGAGCAGTACTTC. Translation: CASSLAGQASYEQYF.

V gene TRBV6-6 combines with J gene TRBJ2-7; 9 nucleotides align to TRBD2. Unmatched junction bases numbered 3, after V lost 4 bases and J lost 2 bases. Per germline, CDR1 MNHNY and CDR2 SVGAGI (reference sequence). The CDR3 is 14 amino acids. The chain's CDR3 is CASSSLAGTYEQYF. The DNA for the CDR3 is TGTGCCAGCAGTTCTCTAGCGGGGACCTACGAGCAGTACTTC.

This chain joins TRBV19 and TRBJ1-1; D is undetermined. The CDR3 has 15 residues. The V end lost 5 bases, the J end lost 4 bases, and 17 bases lay between the germline ends. Germline-derived CDR1 and CDR2 are LNHDA and SQIVND (reference sequence). This chain's CDR3 is CASSSRGELGTEAFF. CDR3 nucleotides: TGTGCCAGTAGTTCCCGTGGGGAATTGGGCACTGAAGCTTTCTTT.

The V and J genes are TRBV2 and TRBJ2-5; the match to TRBD2 covers 11 bases. CDR3 length: 15 amino acids. Germline values: CDR1 SNHLY, CDR2 FYNNEI. V shed 7 bases and J 4 bases; nucleotides not matched to a gene: 8. This CDR3 is CASTLILAGAETQYF. The CDR3 nucleotides read TGTGCCAGCACGCTAATACTAGCGGGGGCAGAGACCCAGTACTTC.

The table lists this clone with a few counts. The chain joins TRBV5-6 to TRBJ2-3, with D possibly being TRBD1 or TRBD2 (6 bases each). CDR1 is SGHDT, CDR2 YYEEEE, per germline. Between the trimmed V and J ends, which lost 0 bases and 1 base, there was a span of 12 bases. The CDR3 extends over 16 amino acids. CDR3 protein: CASSLGRRGGTDTQYF. DNA of the CDR3: TGTGCCAGCAGCTTGGGGAGGAGGGGGGGCACAGATACGCAGTATTTT. The whole variable domain, filled in from reference TRBV5-6 and TRBJ2-3, reads DAGVTQSPTHLIKTRGQQVTLRCSPKSGHDTVSWYQQALGQGPQFIFQYYEEEERQRGNFPDRFSGHQFPNYSSELNVNALLLGDSALYLCASSLGRRGGTDTQYFGPGTRLTVL.